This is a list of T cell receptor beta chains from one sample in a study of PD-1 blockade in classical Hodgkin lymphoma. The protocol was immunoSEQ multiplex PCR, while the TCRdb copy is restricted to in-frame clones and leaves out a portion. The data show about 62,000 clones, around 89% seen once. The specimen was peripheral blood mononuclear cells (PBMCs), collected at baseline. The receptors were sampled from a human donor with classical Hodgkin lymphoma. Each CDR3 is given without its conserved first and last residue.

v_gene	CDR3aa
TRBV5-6	ASSWPRGAGTEAF
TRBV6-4	ASSGFLVRSYNEQF
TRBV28	ASSLNSPLH
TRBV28	ASSSNTGELF
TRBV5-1	ASMNEGARNEQF
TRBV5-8	ASSLVQGYTIY
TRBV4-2	ASSQAFPVAGELF
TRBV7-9	ASSPRITGTEAF
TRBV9	ASSVAGHGNTIY
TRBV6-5	ASSYGQMGTEAF
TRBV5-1	ASSVWGQGAEAF
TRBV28	ASSLASGGWETQY
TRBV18	ASSPVRGGLNEQF
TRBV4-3	ASSQDAGDTYEQY
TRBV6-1	ASSEAAGGYEQY
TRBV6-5	ASSRRDPNEKLF
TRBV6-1	ATLEGGSYEQY
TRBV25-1	ASSRMRGKGAYEQY
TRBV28	ASSLGYTGPSGANVLT
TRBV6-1	ASIELGRETQY
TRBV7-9	ASSWTVTPYEQY
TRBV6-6	ASCRAQGDGYT
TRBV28	ASSPPDRGLANYGYT
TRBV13	ASSLRDRVGNEKLF
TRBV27	ASRPMGVEKLF
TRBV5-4	ASSMPGQGSYEQY
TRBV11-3	ASSRNSYNEQF
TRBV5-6	ASSFGGGELF
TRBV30	AWSPQVGGNSPLH
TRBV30	AWRLAGTGTGELF
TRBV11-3	ASSPYPGELF
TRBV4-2	ASSMDYSNQPQH
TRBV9	ASSALRGGELF
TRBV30	AWRLAWQVDTEAF
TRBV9	ASSVAGVGETQY
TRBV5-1	ASSLGQGSNSPLH
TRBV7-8	ASSLAGGSPFNEQF
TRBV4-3	ASSQDTAGYTYGYT
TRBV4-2	ASSQGAGRYEQY
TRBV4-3	ASSHAGGSYGYT
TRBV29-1	SVEVFLGNLLDYGYT
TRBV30	AWSALLRGQQNEQY
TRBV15	ATSRDKGGITEAF
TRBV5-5	ASSQFTAGWNEQF
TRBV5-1	ASSLQGRDTGELF
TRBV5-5	ASRSGTGGPETQY